This T cell receptor (beta chain) was captured in a study of blood T cell repertoires in COVID-19. About the research overall: COVID-19 samples, acute and convalescent, were from the United States, Italy and Spain. T cells, B-cell-depleted T cells, or PBMCs provided the cDNA or gDNA that served as material.

Germline CDR1 reads WSHSY; CDR2 reads SAAADI. CDR3 length: 15 residues. J lost 0 bases, V lost 8 bases, and 8 bases had no gene match. In the original workflow: Quantification of nucleated cells was approximated via reference gene primer amplification. Here immunoSEQ multiplex PCR was the method, and the copy in TCRdb shows in-frame clones only, minus some. V and J calls and clone size are given by that table; D and trimming were obtained from the DNA. The table includes about 190,000 clones, around 80% detected once. This sequence was found in a woman at least 80 years old with active or convalescent COVID-19. The chain is built from TRBV10-2 and TRBJ1-1; 8 positions agree with TRBD1. The sample comprised peripheral blood. CDR3 residues: CASARGPNMNTEAFF. CDR3 nucleotides: TGCGCCAGCGCCAGGGGGCCGAACATGAACACTGAAGCTTTCTTT.